Sequencing of this TCR beta chain was carried out in a study of blood T cell repertoires in COVID-19. Original processing methods: Amplification with reference gene primers provided the estimates of nucleated cell counts. Clones were sequenced by immunoSEQ multiplex PCR, and TCRdb holds only the in-frame ones, with some missing. The V and J calls and clone size were taken over from that table, and D and trimming were inferred from the DNA. Among tens of thousands of clones listed, 70% to 90% were seen once. The junction had 6 bases not matched to a gene; V was cut back by 6 bases and J by 2 bases. The germline gives CDR1 LNHDA, CDR2 SQIVND (reference sequence). The CDR3 length is 15 residues.

The genes are TRBV19 and TRBJ1-5; 8 nucleotides match TRBD1. The sequence was obtained from a human donor in a cohort sampled during active COVID-19. The material sequenced was peripheral blood. The CDR3 region has the DNA TGTGCCAGTAGCGGACAGGGCGACGGCAATCAGCCCCAGCATTTT. Protein product: CASSGQGDGNQPQHF.